The next 8 T cell receptor beta chains were all read from a single sample in a study of T cell repertoires in aging, cancer and after chemotherapy. Rearranged V-D-J TRB sequences were amplified with a mixed TRB-A/B primer pool. TCRdb fed the multiplex PCR reads into MiXCR, producing one record per CDR3 protein. The table records 4,000 or so distinct CDR3 sequences, more than 20% of them present only once. Amplification of TCR beta used genomic DNA extracted from peripheral blood. The sequencing input was blood. The receptors stem from a human donor with a solid tumor.

The chain is built from TRBV24-1 and TRBJ2-1, with 10 nucleotides matching TRBD1. The V and J ends lost 6 bases and 6 bases, in that order; junction bases with no gene match: 7. CDR1 is KGHDR, CDR2 SFDVKD, per germline. This CDR3 is 15 amino acids long. The CDR3 loop is CATSKAGQGFNEQFF. In DNA form, the CDR3 reads TGTGCCACCAGTAAAGCGGGACAGGGGTTCAATGAGCAGTTCTTC.

The chain has TRBV19 and TRBJ1-5; D might be TRBD1 (5 bases). Germline CDR1 and CDR2: LNHDA and SQIVND (reference sequence). This CDR3 has 14 amino acids. Here the CDR3 reads CVSSMIRDGQPQHF. The DNA of the CDR3 is TGTGTTAGTAGTATGATCAGGGATGGTCAGCCCCAGCATTTT.

The rearrangement uses TRBV6-1 and TRBJ2-1; 13 bases line up with TRBD2. The CDR3 sequence is 14 residues long. The germline CDR1 and CDR2 sequences are MNHNS and SASEGT. V dropped 6 bases and J dropped 9; count of bases not matched to a gene: 5. Written as DNA, the CDR3 is TGTGCCAGCAGCGTTGGACTAGCGGGAGCTGAGCAGTTCTTC. It specifies CASSVGLAGAEQFF.

The chain joins TRBV7-9 to TRBJ1-6, with 7 bases identical to TRBD1. V lost 4 bases and J lost 7; bases outside the gene matches: 4. Germline-derived CDR1 and CDR2 are SEHNR and FQNEAQ (reference sequence). The CDR3 sequence is 14 residues long. For the CDR3, the DNA is TGTGCCAGCAGCTGGGACAGTCTAAATTCACCCCTCCACTTT. It specifies CASSWDSLNSPLHF.

This clonotype was detected only once. A much larger clonotype is one base distant, so this may be a read error. The chain links TRBV13 to TRBJ2-5, with D perhaps matching TRBD1 or TRBD2 (5 bases each). The CDR3 loop spans 15 amino acids. The V end was cut by 3 bases, the J end by 7 bases, with 18 bases between. Germline V lookup: CDR1 PRHDT, CDR2 FYEKMQ (reference sequence). Here the CDR3 reads CASSLYGSRGVTQYF. The CDR3 DNA reads TGTGCCAGCAGCTTGTATGGCAGTAGGGGAGTGACCCAGTACTTC.

Within the sample, this clonotype is medium-sized. The DNA is left out, because the CDR3 cannot be placed on it with certainty; the CDR3 is given as TCRdb lists it. V and J are TRBV10-3 and TRBJ2-3. The germline gives CDR1 ENHRY, CDR2 SYGVKD. 13 amino acids form the CDR3, both terminal residues included. The chain's CDR3 is CAIHFGSPDTQYF.

This clonotype came up a few times. Here the CDR3 omits its conserved ending phenylalanine or tryptophan, so a read error is the likely source. The DNA is omitted, as the CDR3 cannot be located on it reliably, and the CDR3 follows TCRdb's listing. The chain is built from TRBV14 and TRBJ2-7. The CDR3 region is 8 residues in length, termini included. CDR1 and CDR2 (germline): SGHDN, FVKESK. The CDR3 spells CASSQDNP.

In its sample, this clonotype ranks as medium-sized. The rearrangement uses TRBV27 and TRBJ2-2; 8 bases are shared with TRBD1. This CDR3 comprises 14 residues. V was clipped by 4 bases and J by 5 bases; unmatched bases: 3. Germline V CDR1 and CDR2: MNHEY, SMNVEV (reference sequence). The CDR3 here is CASSSYRGTGELFF. The CDR3 coding sequence is TGTGCCAGCAGTTCCTACAGGGGGACCGGGGAGCTGTTTTTT.